This is a list of T cell receptor beta chains from one sample in a study of T cells in Graves' hyperthyroidism and ophthalmopathy. TCRdb re-called the multiplex PCR reads through MiXCR, storing one row per CDR3 protein. The repertoire holds 700,000 or so distinct CDR3 sequences, with less than 20% as singletons. The sample was blood. These receptors all come from a man between 18 and 29 years old with Graves' hyperthyroidism. Each CDR3 is given without its conserved first and last residue. Fields, in order: V gene, D gene, CDR3 protein. A D gene is named only where the DNA matches it firmly.

V: TRBV19; D: TRBD2; CDR3: ASSISGGHNEQF
V: TRBV15; D: TRBD2; CDR3: ATSRAGGAGPTYEQY
V: TRBV6-2/TRBV6-3; D: -; CDR3: ASSYLSGSNTEAF
V: TRBV15; D: -; CDR3: ATSKGRAKNIQY
V: TRBV29-1; D: -; CDR3: SAKGQLRQETQY
V: TRBV28; D: -; CDR3: ASSRDLAYTEAF
V: TRBV7-9; D: TRBD2; CDR3: ASSLWTSSVYEQY
V: TRBV28; D: -; CDR3: ASSLDSWGLIVNEQF
V: TRBV6-1; D: TRBD2; CDR3: ASSVSGRVNNEQF
V: TRBV2; D: -; CDR3: ASSDRVSYNEQF
V: TRBV30; D: -; CDR3: AWSPGVRNSPLH
V: TRBV6-4; D: -; CDR3: ASSEDGRGSMGDT
V: TRBV2; D: TRBD1; CDR3: ASSGVTGGNTEAF
V: TRBV4-1; D: -; CDR3: ASSQIQGKGYEQY
V: TRBV9; D: -; CDR3: ASSVGWDRGEKLF
V: TRBV9; D: -; CDR3: ASSVGGPLEGETQY
V: TRBV28; D: -; CDR3: ASSRGGTAYEQY
V: TRBV6-2/TRBV6-3; D: -; CDR3: ASSAHTNQPQH
V: TRBV30; D: TRBD1; CDR3: AWSKNRGLEQF
V: TRBV11-2; D: -; CDR3: ASSVPRQGWHSPLH
V: TRBV28; D: -; CDR3: ASSRTDKMNTEAF
V: TRBV29-1; D: -; CDR3: SEQTGSRAQF
V: TRBV29-1; D: TRBD1; CDR3: SVEVLGQGAEDTQY
V: TRBV12-3/TRBV12-4; D: -; CDR3: ANGERRNTIY
V: TRBV19; D: -; CDR3: ASSIGGNQPQH
V: TRBV6-1; D: TRBD1; CDR3: ASSKDRGTYEQY